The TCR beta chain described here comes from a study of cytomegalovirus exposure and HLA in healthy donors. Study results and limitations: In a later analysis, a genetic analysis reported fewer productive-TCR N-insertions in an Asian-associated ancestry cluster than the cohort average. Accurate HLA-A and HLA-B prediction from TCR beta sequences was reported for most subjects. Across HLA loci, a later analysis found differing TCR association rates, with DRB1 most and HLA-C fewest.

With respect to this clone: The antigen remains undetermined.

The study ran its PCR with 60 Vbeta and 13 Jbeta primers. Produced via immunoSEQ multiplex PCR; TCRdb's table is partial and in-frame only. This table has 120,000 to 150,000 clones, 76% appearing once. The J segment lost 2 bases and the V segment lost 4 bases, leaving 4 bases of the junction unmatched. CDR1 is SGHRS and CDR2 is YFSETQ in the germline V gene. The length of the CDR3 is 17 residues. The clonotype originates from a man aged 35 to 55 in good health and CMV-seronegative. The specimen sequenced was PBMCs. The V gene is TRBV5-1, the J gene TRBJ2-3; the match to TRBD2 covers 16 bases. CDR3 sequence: CASSRGLAGGTTDTQYF. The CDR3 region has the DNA TGCGCCAGCAGCCGGGGACTAGCGGGGGGGACCACAGATACGCAGTATTTT.